Here is one TCR beta chain with its context. Its antigen is currently unknown. This specimen comes from a study of cytotoxic CD8 clonotypes in ibrutinib-treated CLL. Sequencing was performed with immunoSEQ multiplex PCR; in TCRdb, only in-frame clones are kept and a portion is missing. The data show about 150,000 clones, about three quarters seen once. The CDR3 is 15 amino acids. V shed 1 base, J shed 7 bases, and the junction held 9 bases outside the gene matches. The germline V gene encodes CDR1 MDHEN and CDR2 SYDVKM. Study-wide findings and caveats: Ibrutinib response saw clonality rise, and progression saw it return toward baseline.

This chain uses TRBV28 with TRBJ2-5; 7 nucleotides line up with TRBD1. The sample here was PBMCs, taken after 24 months of ibrutinib treatment. The receptor comes from a human donor with chronic lymphocytic leukemia. The CDR3 is CASSLFWDREPTQYF. The CDR3 region has the DNA TGTGCCAGCAGTTTATTTTGGGACAGAGAACCGACCCAGTACTTC. Combining the CDR3 with reference TRBV28 and TRBJ2-5 gives the whole variable domain DVKVTQSSRYLVKRTGEKVFLECVQDMDHENMFWYRQDPGLGLRLIYFSYDVKMKEKGDIPEGYSVSREKKERFSLILESASTNQTSMYLCASSLFWDREPTQYFGPGTRLLVL.